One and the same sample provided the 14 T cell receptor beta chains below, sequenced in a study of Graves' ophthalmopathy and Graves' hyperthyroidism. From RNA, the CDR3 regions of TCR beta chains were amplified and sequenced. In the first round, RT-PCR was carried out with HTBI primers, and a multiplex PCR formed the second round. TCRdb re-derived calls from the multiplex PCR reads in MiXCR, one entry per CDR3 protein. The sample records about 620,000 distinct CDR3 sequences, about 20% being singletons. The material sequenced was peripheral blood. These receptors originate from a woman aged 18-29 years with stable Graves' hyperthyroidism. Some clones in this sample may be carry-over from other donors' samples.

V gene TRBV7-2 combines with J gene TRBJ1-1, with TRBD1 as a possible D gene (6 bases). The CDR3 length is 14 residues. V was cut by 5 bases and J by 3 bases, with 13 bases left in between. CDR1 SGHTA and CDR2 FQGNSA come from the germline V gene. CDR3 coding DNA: TGTGCCAGCAGCCTTCTTCACAGGGACACTGAAGCTTTCTTT. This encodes CASSLLHRDTEAFF.

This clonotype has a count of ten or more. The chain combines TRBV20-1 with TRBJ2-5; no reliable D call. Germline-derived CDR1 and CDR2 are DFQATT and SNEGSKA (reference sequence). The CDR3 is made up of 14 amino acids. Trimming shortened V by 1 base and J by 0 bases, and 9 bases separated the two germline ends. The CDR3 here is CSARVPEYQETQYF. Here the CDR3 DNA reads TGCAGTGCTAGAGTACCAGAGTACCAAGAGACCCAGTACTTC.

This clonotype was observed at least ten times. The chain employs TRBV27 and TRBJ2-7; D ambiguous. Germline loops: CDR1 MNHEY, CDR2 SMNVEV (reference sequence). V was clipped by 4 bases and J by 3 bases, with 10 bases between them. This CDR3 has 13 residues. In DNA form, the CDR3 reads TGTGCCAGCAGTTCCATCCCCCACTACGAGCAGTACTTC. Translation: CASSSIPHYEQYF.

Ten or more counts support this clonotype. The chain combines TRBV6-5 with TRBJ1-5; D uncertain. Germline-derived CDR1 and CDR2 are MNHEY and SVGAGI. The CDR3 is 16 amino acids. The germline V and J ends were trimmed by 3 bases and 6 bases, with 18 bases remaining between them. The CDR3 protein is CASSYDGGRASQPQHF. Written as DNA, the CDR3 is TGTGCCAGCAGTTATGACGGTGGGAGGGCATCTCAGCCCCAGCATTTT.

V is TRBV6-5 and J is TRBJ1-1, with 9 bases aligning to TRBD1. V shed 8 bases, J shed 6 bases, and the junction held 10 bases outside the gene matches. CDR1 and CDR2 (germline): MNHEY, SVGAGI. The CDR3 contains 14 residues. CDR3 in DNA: TGTGCCAGCGGTAACAGGGGGCTGGGGGCTGAAGCTTTCTTT. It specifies CASGNRGLGAEAFF.

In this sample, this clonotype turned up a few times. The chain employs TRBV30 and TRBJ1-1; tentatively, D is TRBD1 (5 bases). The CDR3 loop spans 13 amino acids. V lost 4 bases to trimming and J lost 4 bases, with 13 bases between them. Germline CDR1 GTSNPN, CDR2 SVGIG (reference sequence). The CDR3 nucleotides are TGTGCCTGGACCCGGGGACTTCGCACTGAAGCTTTCTTT. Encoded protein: CAWTRGLRTEAFF.

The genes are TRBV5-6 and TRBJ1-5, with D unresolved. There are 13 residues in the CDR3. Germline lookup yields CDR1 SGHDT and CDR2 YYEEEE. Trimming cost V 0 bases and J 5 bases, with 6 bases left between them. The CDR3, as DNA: TGTGCCAGCAGCTTGGAAGCTGATCAGCCCCAGCATTTT. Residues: CASSLEADQPQHF.

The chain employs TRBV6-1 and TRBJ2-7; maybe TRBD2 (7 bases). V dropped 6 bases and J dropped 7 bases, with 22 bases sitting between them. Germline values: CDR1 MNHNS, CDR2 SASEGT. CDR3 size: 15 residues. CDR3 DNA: TGTGCCAGCAGGGACCGGGCAGGGGACTACGGGGAGCAGTACTTC. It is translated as CASRDRAGDYGEQYF.

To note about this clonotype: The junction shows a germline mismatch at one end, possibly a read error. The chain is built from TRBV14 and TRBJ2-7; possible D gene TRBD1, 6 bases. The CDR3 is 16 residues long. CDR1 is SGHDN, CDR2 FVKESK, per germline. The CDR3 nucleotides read TGTGCCAGCAGCCCCTTTAGGGGGATAGGGGTCCACGATCAGTACTTC. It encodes CASSPFRGIGVHDQYF.

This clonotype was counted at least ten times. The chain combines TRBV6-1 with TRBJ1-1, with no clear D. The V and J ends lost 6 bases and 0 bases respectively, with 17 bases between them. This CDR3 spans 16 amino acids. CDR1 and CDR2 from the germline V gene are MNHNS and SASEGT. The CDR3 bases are TGTGCCAGCAGCCCCCCGATCTGGGCCTTGAACACTGAAGCTTTCTTT. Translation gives CASSPPIWALNTEAFF.

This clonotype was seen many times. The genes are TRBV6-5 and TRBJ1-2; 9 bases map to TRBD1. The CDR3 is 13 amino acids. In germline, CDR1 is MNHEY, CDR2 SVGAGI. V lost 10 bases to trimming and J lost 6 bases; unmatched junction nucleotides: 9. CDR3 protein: CATKLGQGNGYTF. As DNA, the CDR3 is TGTGCCACCAAACTTGGACAGGGGAATGGCTACACCTTC.

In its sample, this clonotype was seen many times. In DNA, the CDR3 is TGTGCCTGGAGTGCCCTGAGCGAAGCTTTCTTT. This encodes CAWSALSEAFF. The chain recombines TRBV30 with TRBJ1-1; D gene unclear. V was shortened by 1 base and J by 8 bases, with 8 bases between the two germline ends. The CDR3 contains 11 residues. From germline, CDR1 is GTSNPN and CDR2 SVGIG (reference sequence).

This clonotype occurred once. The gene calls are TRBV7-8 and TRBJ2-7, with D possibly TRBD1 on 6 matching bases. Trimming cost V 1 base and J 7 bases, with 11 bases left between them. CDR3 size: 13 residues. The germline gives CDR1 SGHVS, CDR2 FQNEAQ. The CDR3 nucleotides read TGTGCCAGCAGCTTAGACAGGGTGCGGGAGCAGTACTTC. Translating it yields CASSLDRVREQYF.

The CDR3, as DNA: TGTGCCAGCAGTTACAGAAACCAATACAATCAGCCCCAGCATTTT. Translation: CASSYRNQYNQPQHF. This chain uses TRBV6-5 with TRBJ1-5; D is ambiguous. This CDR3 is built from 15 residues. Between the trimmed V and J ends, which lost 2 bases and 3 bases, there was a span of 11 bases. Germline values: CDR1 MNHEY, CDR2 SVGAGI.